Below, 22 T cell receptor beta chains from the same sample are listed, as sequenced in a study of Graves' ophthalmopathy and Graves' hyperthyroidism (dated by TCRdb to 2016 to 2019). The instrument given in TCRdb is Illumina HiSeq 2000. For repertoire sequencing, the TCR beta CDR3 regions were amplified from RNA transcripts. The first round was an RT-PCR using HTBI primers with the Qiagen OneStep RT-PCR kit, and this first round was followed by a second-round multiplex PCR, then size selection and purification. TCRdb itself trimmed the public reads at Q25 with fastp, ran MiXCR and retained productive beta chains. Entries that share a CDR3 protein sequence are merged under the most common genes and DNA. The sample table lists about 39,000 distinct CDR3 sequences, approximately 53% of them with a count of one. The top ten clones comprise approximately 27% of the sample. Sequenced material: peripheral blood. The receptors were gathered from an adult woman with stable Graves' hyperthyroidism.

This clonotype was seen repeatedly, ten times or more. The V gene is TRBV7-2, the J gene TRBJ2-7, with 9 bases identical to TRBD2. This CDR3 is built from 15 residues. The V gene end was trimmed by 5 bases and the J gene end by 4 bases; junction bases not matched to a gene: 9. Looked up from germline, CDR1 is SGHTA and CDR2 is FQGNSA. CDR3 sequence reads: CASSPVQREVYEQYF. For the CDR3, the DNA is TGTGCCAGCAGCCCGGTGCAGCGGGAGGTGTACGAGCAGTACTTC.

This clonotype appeared many times. V and J are TRBV27 and TRBJ1-2; D perhaps matches TRBD1 (5 bases). Looked up from germline, CDR1 is MNHEY and CDR2 is SMNVEV (reference sequence). The CDR3 extends over 15 amino acids. The germline V and J ends were trimmed by 6 bases and 0 bases, with 14 bases remaining between them. The CDR3 here is CASRGLGSANYGYTF. CDR3 coding DNA: TGTGCCAGCAGGGGACTTGGGTCGGCTAACTATGGCTACACCTTC.

The chain carries TRBV7-9 and TRBJ1-1; D may be TRBD1 (5 bases). V gave up 5 bases and J gave up 7 bases, with 11 bases separating them. CDR1 is SEHNR, CDR2 FQNEAQ, per germline (reference sequence). The CDR3 loop spans 12 amino acids. CDR3 DNA sequence: TGTGCCAGCAGCGAAGGGGTAGGTGAAGCTTTCTTT. It encodes CASSEGVGEAFF.

This clonotype has at least ten counts. The CDR3 loop reads CASSAGKETQYF. DNA of the CDR3: TGCGCCAGCAGTGCCGGAAAAGAGACCCAGTACTTC. The chain links TRBV10-2 to TRBJ2-5, with D hard to call. Germline assignment: CDR1 WSHSY and CDR2 SAAADI. The ends were cut back, 4 bases at V and 3 bases at J, with 6 bases in the middle. The CDR3 totals 12 residues.

The genes are TRBV7-9 and TRBJ2-7, with 8 bases lining up with TRBD1. Germline trimming cut 2 bases from V and 7 bases from J; bases unmatched to any gene: 7. Germline-derived CDR1 and CDR2 are SEHNR and FQNEAQ (reference sequence). The CDR3 runs to 14 residues. The CDR3 here is CASSLCLTGAEQYF. As DNA, the CDR3 is TGTGCCAGCAGCTTATGCCTGACAGGGGCGGAGCAGTACTTC.

Comment on this clonotype: A clone one base away is much larger, so this may be a read error. The chain employs TRBV28 and TRBJ2-7; D perhaps matches TRBD1 (5 bases). Germline V gene sequence: CDR1 MDHEN, CDR2 SYDVKM. The CDR3 length is 14 residues. CDR3 in amino acids: CASSSKGYPGEQHF. CDR3 nucleotides: TGTGCCAGCAGTTCTAAGGGGTACCCAGGCGAGCAGCACTTC.

This clonotype came up many times. V is TRBV7-9 and J is TRBJ1-4; D perhaps matches TRBD1 (5 bases). V was pared by 5 bases and J by 4 bases, with 14 bases between. CDR1 and CDR2 (germline): SEHNR, FQNEAQ (reference sequence). The CDR3 runs to 15 residues. The CDR3 nucleotides read TGTGCCAGCAGCATTGCAGACAGCTTTAATGAAAAACTGTTTTTT. It translates to CASSIADSFNEKLFF.

In its sample, this clonotype was seen many times. The chain has TRBV11-2 and TRBJ2-5; 7 nucleotides line up with TRBD1. Germline assignment: CDR1 SGHAT and CDR2 FQNNGV. The CDR3 spans 15 residues. V trimming: 1 base; J trimming: 1 base; junction bases outside the gene matches: 3. The CDR3 bases are TGTGCCAGCAGCTTAGGAGGGGGCCCCCAAGAGACCCAGTACTTC. Translating it yields CASSLGGGPQETQYF.

This clonotype was detected many times. This chain links TRBV24-1 with TRBJ2-6; D may be TRBD1 or TRBD2 (5 bases each). Germline V gives CDR1 KGHDR, CDR2 SFDVKD. With 11 bases removed from V and 0 bases from J, the gap between germline ends came to 13 bases. This CDR3 region has 15 residues. The CDR3 protein is CAINSGGSGANVLTF. The CDR3 nucleotides read TGTGCCATAAACTCTGGGGGCTCTGGGGCCAACGTCCTGACTTTC.

Of note for this clonotype: A much larger clone is a single base away; this may be a read error. The chain joins TRBV20-1 to TRBJ2-5, with D possibly being TRBD1 (5 bases). CDR1 and CDR2 from the germline V gene are DFQATT and SNEGSKA (reference sequence). This CDR3 contains 11 residues. CDR3 sequence (DNA): TGCAGTGCTAGCAGGGAAGAGACCCTGTACTTC. Translating it yields CSASREETLYF.

The sample holds a few counts of this clonotype. This chain joins TRBV28 and TRBJ1-4; D perhaps matches TRBD1 (5 bases). V gave up 1 base and J gave up 5 bases, with 11 bases separating them. The CDR3 contains 15 residues. Germline CDR1 reads MDHEN; CDR2 reads SYDVKM. CDR3 DNA: TGTGCCAGCAGTTTATCCGACAGTGGGAATGAAAAACTGTTTTTT. The encoded protein is CASSLSDSGNEKLFF. Full variable domain (remainder filled in from reference TRBV28 and TRBJ1-4): DVKVTQSSRYLVKRTGEKVFLECVQDMDHENMFWYRQDPGLGLRLIYFSYDVKMKEKGDIPEGYSVSREKKERFSLILESASTNQTSMYLCASSLSDSGNEKLFFGSGTQLSVL.

Turning to this clonotype: Since the CDR3 does not end with the conserved phenylalanine or tryptophan, this likely comes from a read error. The chain carries TRBV2 and TRBJ2-5, with D possibly TRBD1 on 7 matching bases. CDR1 is SNHLY and CDR2 is FYNNEI in the germline V gene. Trimming shortened V by 0 bases and J by 9 bases, and 14 bases separated the two germline ends. This CDR3 region has 14 residues. The CDR3 sequence: CASSEAGRGASQYL. The CDR3 nucleotides are TGTGCCAGCAGTGAAGCGGGCAGGGGGGCGTCCCAGTACCTC.

This chain connects TRBV20-1 to TRBJ2-7; TRBD2 matches at 13 bases. Unmatched junction bases numbered 7, after V lost 0 bases and J lost 2 bases. From germline, CDR1 is DFQATT and CDR2 SNEGSKA (reference sequence). The CDR3 covers 17 residues. The DNA of the CDR3 is TGCAGTGCTAGAGATATTACCGGACTAGCGGGGGCCTACGAGCAGTACTTC. Protein sequence: CSARDITGLAGAYEQYF.

The genes are TRBV2 and TRBJ1-2; unclear D gene. The ends were cut back, 6 bases at V and 7 bases at J, with 21 bases in the middle. The CDR3 runs to 15 residues. Germline loops: CDR1 SNHLY, CDR2 FYNNEI. CDR3 region: CASRDPTLGRPGYTF. Here the CDR3 DNA reads TGTGCCAGCAGGGACCCCACACTGGGGAGGCCTGGCTACACCTTC.

This clonotype appeared many times. V is TRBV27 and J is TRBJ1-6; tentative D call: TRBD1 (5 bases). Germline V CDR1 and CDR2: MNHEY, SMNVEV (reference sequence). V was shortened by 5 bases and J by 9 bases, with 14 bases between the two germline ends. There are 14 residues in the CDR3. The CDR3 coding sequence is TGTGCCAGCAGTCCGTGGGGCAGGGCTTCACCCCTCCACTTT. As protein: CASSPWGRASPLHF.

This chain connects TRBV29-1 to TRBJ2-7; 14 nucleotides align to TRBD2. Losses at the gene ends were 6 bases for V and 8 bases for J; bases not matched to a gene: 3. The CDR3 consists of 12 residues. CDR1 SQVTM and CDR2 ANQGSEA come from the germline V gene. In nucleotides, the CDR3 is TGCAGCGTGGGACTAGCGGGAGTTCAGCAGTACTTC. Protein: CSVGLAGVQQYF.

This clonotype was recorded many times. The rearrangement uses TRBV29-1 and TRBJ1-1; 8 bases agree with TRBD1. CDR1 is SQVTM and CDR2 is ANQGSEA in the germline V gene. This CDR3 spans 14 amino acids. The V segment lost 6 bases and the J segment 3 bases; nucleotides outside the gene matches: 9. For the CDR3, the DNA is TGCAGCGTCTCACAGGGGGAAGGGGACACTGAAGCTTTCTTT. Protein product: CSVSQGEGDTEAFF.

The table lists this clonotype with many counts. The chain carries TRBV14 and TRBJ2-7; D is unresolved. V dropped 2 bases and J dropped 3 bases, with 5 bases sitting between them. The CDR3 sequence is 12 residues long. Germline CDR1 SGHDN, CDR2 FVKESK. The CDR3 region has the DNA TGTGCCAGCAGCCAATTCCTCTACGAGCAGTACTTC. The encoded protein is CASSQFLYEQYF.

J is TRBJ2-7 and V is TRBV7-8, with TRBD2 as a possible D gene (6 bases). Germline V gene sequence: CDR1 SGHVS, CDR2 FQNEAQ. V was trimmed by 5 bases and J by 3 bases, leaving 17 bases between them. This CDR3 comprises 15 residues. The DNA for the CDR3 is TGTGCCAGCAGCACCTCGGGACGGGAGTTCTACGAGCAGTACTTC. It yields the protein CASSTSGREFYEQYF.

This clonotype has a count of ten or more. The chain combines TRBV20-1 with TRBJ1-1, with unresolved D. The CDR3 spans 13 residues. Germline V CDR1 and CDR2: DFQATT, SNEGSKA (reference sequence). V gave up 5 bases and J gave up 6 bases, with 16 bases separating them. In DNA form, the CDR3 reads TGCAGTGCTTACCGTTCGGGTGGTGCTGAAGCTTTCTTT. It is translated as CSAYRSGGAEAFF.

This chain links TRBV7-9 with TRBJ2-1; 8 bases fit TRBD2. In germline, CDR1 is SEHNR, CDR2 FQNEAQ (reference sequence). The CDR3 contains 15 residues. V trimming: 2 bases; J trimming: 8 bases; junction bases outside the gene matches: 8. In DNA, the CDR3 is TGTGCCAGCAGCTTAATGGCGGGAGGTAACCATGAGCAGTTCTTC. This gives the protein CASSLMAGGNHEQFF.

The rearrangement links TRBV15 to TRBJ1-1; TRBD1 matches at 12 bases. The CDR3 is 18 residues long. The germline V gene has CDR1 LNHNV and CDR2 YYDKDF (reference sequence). Trimming removed 8 bases from V and 1 base from J; junction bases left unmatched: 14. In nucleotides, the CDR3 is TGTGCCACCGCTGACGGGACAGGGGGCGTCGGGAAGAACACTGAAGCTTTCTTT. This gives the protein CATADGTGGVGKNTEAFF. Based on the CDR3 plus reference TRBV15 and TRBJ1-1, the full variable domain is DAMVIQNPRYQVTQFGKPVTLSCSQTLNHNVMYWYQQKSSQAPKLLFHYYDKDFNNEADTPDNFQSRRPNTSFCFLDIRSPGLGDTAMYLCATADGTGGVGKNTEAFFGQGTRLTVV.